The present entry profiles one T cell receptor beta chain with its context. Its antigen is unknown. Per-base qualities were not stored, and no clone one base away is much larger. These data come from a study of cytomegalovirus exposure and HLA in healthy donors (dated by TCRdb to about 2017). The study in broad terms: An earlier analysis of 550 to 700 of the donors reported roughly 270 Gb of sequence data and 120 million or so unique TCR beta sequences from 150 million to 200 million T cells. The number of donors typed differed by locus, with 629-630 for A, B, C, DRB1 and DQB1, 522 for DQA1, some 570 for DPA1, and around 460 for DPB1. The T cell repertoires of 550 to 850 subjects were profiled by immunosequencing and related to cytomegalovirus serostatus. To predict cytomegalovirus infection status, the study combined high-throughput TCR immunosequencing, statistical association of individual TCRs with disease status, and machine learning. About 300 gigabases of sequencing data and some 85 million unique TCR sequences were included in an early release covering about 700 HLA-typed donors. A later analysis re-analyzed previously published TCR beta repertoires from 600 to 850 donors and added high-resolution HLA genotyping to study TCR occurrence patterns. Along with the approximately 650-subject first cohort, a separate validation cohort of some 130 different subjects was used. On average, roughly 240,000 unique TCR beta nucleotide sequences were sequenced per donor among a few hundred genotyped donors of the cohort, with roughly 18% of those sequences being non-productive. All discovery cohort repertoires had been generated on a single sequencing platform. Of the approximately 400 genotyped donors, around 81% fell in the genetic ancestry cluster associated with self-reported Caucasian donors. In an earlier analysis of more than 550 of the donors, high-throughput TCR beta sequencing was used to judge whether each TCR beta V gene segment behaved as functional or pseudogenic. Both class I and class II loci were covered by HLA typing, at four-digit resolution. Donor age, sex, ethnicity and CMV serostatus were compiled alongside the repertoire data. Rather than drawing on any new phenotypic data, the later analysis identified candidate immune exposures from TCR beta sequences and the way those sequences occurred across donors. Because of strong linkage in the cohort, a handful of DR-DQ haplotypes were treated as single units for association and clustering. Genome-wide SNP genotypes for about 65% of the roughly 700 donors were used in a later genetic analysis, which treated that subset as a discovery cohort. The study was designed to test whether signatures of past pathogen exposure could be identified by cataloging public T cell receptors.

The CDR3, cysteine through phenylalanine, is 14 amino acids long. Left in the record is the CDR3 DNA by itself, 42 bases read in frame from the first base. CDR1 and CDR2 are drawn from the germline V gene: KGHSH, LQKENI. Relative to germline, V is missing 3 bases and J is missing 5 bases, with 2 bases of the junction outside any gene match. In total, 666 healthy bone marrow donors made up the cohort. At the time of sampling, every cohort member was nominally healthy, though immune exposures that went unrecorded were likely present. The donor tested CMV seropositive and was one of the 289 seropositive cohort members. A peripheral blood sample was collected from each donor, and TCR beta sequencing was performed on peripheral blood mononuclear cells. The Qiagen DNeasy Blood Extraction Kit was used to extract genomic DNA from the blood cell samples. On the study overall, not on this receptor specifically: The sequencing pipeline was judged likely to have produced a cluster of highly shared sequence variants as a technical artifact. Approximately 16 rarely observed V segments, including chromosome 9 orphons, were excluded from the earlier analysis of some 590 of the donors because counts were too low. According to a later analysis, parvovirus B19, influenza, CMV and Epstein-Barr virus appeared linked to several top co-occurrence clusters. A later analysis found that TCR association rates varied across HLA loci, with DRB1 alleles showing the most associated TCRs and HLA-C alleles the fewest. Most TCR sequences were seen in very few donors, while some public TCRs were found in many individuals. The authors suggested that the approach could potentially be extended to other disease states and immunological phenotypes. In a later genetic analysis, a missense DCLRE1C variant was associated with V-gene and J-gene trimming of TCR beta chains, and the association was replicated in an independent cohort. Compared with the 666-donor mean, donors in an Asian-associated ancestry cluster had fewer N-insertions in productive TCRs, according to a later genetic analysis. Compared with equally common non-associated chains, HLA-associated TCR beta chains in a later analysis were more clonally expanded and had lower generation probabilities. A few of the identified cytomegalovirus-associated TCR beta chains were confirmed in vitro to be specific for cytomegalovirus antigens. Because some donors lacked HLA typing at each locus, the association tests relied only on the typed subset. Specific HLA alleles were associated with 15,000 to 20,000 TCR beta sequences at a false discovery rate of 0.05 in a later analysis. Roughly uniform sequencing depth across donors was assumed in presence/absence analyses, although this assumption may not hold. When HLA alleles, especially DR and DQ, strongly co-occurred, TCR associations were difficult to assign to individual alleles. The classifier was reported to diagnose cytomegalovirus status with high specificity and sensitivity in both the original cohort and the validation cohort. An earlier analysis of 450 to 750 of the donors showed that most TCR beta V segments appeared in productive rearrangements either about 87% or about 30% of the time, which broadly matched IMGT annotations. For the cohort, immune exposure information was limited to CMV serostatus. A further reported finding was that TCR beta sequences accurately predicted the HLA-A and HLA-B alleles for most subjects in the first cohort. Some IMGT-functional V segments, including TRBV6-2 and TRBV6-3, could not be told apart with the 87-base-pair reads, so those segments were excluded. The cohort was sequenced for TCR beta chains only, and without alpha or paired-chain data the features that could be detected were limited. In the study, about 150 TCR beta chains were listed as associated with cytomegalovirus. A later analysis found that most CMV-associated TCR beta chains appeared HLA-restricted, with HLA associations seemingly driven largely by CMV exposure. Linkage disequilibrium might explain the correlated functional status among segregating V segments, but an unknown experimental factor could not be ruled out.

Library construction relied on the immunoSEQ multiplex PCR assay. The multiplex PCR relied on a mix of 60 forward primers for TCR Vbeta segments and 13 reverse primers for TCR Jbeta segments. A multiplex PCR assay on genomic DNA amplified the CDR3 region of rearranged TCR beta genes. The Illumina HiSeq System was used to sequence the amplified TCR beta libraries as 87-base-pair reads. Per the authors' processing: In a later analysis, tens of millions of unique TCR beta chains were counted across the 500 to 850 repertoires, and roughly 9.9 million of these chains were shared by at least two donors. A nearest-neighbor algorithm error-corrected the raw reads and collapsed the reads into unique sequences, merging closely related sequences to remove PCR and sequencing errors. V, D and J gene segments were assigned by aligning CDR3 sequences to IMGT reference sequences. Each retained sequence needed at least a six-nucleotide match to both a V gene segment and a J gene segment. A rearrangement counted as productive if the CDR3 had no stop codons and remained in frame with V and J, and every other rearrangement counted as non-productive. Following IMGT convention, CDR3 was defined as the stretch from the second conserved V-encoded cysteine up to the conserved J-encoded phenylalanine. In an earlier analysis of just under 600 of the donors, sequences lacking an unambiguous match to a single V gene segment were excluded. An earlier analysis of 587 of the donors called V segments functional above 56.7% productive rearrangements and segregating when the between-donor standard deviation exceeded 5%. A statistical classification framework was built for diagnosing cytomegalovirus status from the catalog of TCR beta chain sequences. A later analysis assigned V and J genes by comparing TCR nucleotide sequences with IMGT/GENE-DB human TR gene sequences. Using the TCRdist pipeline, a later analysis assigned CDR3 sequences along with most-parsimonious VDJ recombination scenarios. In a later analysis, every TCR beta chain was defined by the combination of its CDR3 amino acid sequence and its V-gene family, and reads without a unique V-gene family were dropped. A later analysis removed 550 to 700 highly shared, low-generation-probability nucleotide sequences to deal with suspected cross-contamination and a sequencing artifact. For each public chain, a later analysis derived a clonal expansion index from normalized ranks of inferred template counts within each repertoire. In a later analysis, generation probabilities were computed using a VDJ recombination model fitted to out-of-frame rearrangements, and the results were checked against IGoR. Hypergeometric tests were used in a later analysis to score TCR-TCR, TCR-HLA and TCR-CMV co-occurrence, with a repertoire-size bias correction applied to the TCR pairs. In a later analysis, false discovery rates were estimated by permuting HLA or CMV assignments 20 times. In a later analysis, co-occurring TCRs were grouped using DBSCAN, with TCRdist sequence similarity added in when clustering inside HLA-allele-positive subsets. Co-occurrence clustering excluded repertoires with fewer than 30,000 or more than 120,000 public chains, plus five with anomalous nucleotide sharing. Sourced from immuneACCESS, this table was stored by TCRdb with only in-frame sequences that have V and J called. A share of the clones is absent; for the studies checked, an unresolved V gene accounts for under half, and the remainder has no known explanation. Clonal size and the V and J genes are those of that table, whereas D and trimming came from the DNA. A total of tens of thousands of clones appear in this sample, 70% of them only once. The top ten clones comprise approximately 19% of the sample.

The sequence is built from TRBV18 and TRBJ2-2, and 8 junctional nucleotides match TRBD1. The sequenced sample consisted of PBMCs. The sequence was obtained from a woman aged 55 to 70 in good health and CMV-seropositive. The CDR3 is CASSPDRATGELFF. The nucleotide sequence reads TGTGCCAGCTCACCGGACAGGGCAACCGGGGAGCTGTTTTTT.